Listed here is a single T cell receptor (beta chain). CDR3 length: 14 residues. V was pared by 3 bases and J by 4 bases, with 4 bases of the junction left unmatched. In germline, CDR1 is DFQATT, CDR2 SNEGSKA (reference sequence). Here immunoSEQ multiplex PCR was the method, and the copy in TCRdb shows in-frame clones only, minus some. The repertoire holds 84,000 or so clones, with around nine tenths as singletons. The sample is drawn from a study of blood T cell repertoires in COVID-19. Turning to the study itself: Acute-phase and convalescent COVID-19 samples originated in the United States, Italy and Spain.

The chain carries TRBV20-1 and TRBJ2-1, with 9 positions matching TRBD2. Specimen: peripheral blood. This sequence originates from a man aged 55-75 years with acute or convalescent COVID-19. CDR3 in DNA: TGCAGTGCTAGTCGTCTAGCGGGATACAATGAGCAGTTCTTC. It yields the protein CSASRLAGYNEQFF.